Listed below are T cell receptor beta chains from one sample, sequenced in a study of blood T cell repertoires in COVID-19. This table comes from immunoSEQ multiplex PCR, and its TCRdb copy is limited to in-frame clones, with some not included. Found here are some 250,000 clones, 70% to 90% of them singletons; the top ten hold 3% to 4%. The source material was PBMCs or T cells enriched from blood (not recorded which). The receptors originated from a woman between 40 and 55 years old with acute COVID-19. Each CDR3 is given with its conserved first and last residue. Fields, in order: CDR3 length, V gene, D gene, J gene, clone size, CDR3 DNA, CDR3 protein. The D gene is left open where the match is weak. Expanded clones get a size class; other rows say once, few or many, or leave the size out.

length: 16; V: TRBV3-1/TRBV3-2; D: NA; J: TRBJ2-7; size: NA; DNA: TGTGCCAGCAGCCATGGCTTCTCGGGAGTCTCCTACGAGCAGTACTTC; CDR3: CASSHGFSGVSYEQYF
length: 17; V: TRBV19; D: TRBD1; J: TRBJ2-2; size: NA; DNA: TGTGCCAGTAGTAAGGGACAGGGGGCGTTCGGCACCGGGGAGCTGTTTTTT; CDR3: CASSKGQGAFGTGELFF
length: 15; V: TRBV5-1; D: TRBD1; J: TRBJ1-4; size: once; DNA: TGCGCCAGCAGCAATACCGGGACAGGGTCTGAAAAACTGTTTTTT; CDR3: CASSNTGTGSEKLFF
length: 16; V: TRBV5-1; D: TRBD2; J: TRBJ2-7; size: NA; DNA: TGCGCCAGCAGCCAGCACCATAGCGGGAGGAGCTACGAGCAGTACTTC; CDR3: CASSQHHSGRSYEQYF
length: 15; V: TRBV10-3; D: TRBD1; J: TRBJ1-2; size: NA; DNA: TGTGCCATCAGTGAGACCCCCACAGGGGACTATGGCTACACCTTC; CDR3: CAISETPTGDYGYTF
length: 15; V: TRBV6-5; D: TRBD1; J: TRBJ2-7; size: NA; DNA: TGTGCCAGCAGGTCCCCGGGACAGGGGGGTTACGAGCAGTACTTC; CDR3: CASRSPGQGGYEQYF
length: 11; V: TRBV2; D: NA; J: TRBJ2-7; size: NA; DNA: TGTGCCAGCAGTGTCAGGGAAGAGCAGTACTTC; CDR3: CASSVREEQYF
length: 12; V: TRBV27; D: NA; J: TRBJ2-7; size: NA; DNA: TGTGCCAGCAGTTCTCCCTCCTACGAGCAGTACTTC; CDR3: CASSSPSYEQYF
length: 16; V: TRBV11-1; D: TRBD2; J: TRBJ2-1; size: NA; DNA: TGTGCCAGCAGTCCTAATAGCGGGAGGACCTACAATGAGCAGTTCTTC; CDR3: CASSPNSGRTYNEQFF
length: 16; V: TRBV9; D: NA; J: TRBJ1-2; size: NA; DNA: TGTGCCAGCAGCGTAAGTCTTGAGACAGCTAACTATGGCTACACCTTC; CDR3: CASSVSLETANYGYTF
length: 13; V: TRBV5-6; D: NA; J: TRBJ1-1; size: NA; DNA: TGTGCCAGCGTCCCAAGGGGGGGCGCTGAAGCTTTCTTT; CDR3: CASVPRGGAEAFF
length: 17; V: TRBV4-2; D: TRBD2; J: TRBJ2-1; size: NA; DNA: TGTGCCAGCAGCCAACCAATGACTAGCGGAATCTTCAATGAGCAGTTCTTC; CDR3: CASSQPMTSGIFNEQFF
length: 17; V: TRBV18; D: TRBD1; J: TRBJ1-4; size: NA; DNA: TGTGCCAGCTCAGCCCGGGACAGGGGATCTGGAAATGAAAAACTGTTTTTT; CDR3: CASSARDRGSGNEKLFF
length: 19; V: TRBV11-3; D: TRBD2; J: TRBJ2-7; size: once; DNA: TGTGCCAGCAGCTTAGGGTTCCGGACTAGCGGGAGTATGAGCTACGAGCAGTACTTC; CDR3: CASSLGFRTSGSMSYEQYF
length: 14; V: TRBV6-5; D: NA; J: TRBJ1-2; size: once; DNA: TGTGCCAGCAGGGCCAGGGGCCCTAACTATGGCTACACCTTC; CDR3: CASRARGPNYGYTF